The 9 T cell receptor beta chains below were found in one sample sequenced in a study of Tregs in tolerant kidney transplant recipients. Recipient PBMCs carried a CFSE label and met irradiated graft donor PBMCs for over five days before FACS sorting. The table came from immunoSEQ multiplex PCR; TCRdb's copy has only in-frame clones and leaves some out. The table lists roughly 14,000 clones, more than 50% of them singletons. For these receptors, no antigen is known. The input for sequencing was CD4+ T cells from blood cultured with allogeneic cells, taken before the transplant. These receptors were obtained from a human patient who received a combined kidney and bone marrow transplant.

To note about this clone: This same CDR3 is encoded by further DNA sequences in the sample. The rearrangement links TRBV19 to TRBJ1-6; 8 bases are shared with TRBD1. This CDR3 is built from 13 residues. Trimming at V came to 7 bases and at J to 13 bases, leaving 9 bases not matched to a gene. The germline gives CDR1 LNHDA, CDR2 SQIVND (reference sequence). In DNA, the CDR3 is TGTGCCAGTACCAGGGGGCATCTCTCCCCCCTCCACTTT. Translated: CASTRGHLSPLHF.

V gene TRBV2 combines with J gene TRBJ2-7; a weak D match, TRBD1 (6 bases). The germline V gene has CDR1 SNHLY and CDR2 FYNNEI. CDR3 length equals 11 residues. V dropped 6 bases and J dropped 12 bases, with 15 bases sitting between them. In DNA form, the CDR3 reads TGTGCCAGCAGGGATCTGGGCAGGGGGTACTTC. Protein: CASRDLGRGYF.

The rearrangement links TRBV9 to TRBJ1-5; D unresolved. CDR1 is SGDLS and CDR2 is YYNGEE in the germline V gene. The germline V and J ends were trimmed by 0 bases and 7 bases, with 8 bases remaining between them. The CDR3 contains 13 residues. This chain's CDR3 is CASSVDQLQPQHF. CDR3 sequence (DNA): TGTGCCAGCAGCGTAGATCAGTTACAGCCCCAGCATTTT.

The rearrangement uses TRBV11-3 and TRBJ1-2; the D is unclear. CDR1 is SGHNT, CDR2 YENEEA, per germline. V was pared by 4 bases and J by 3 bases, with 12 bases between. The CDR3 is made up of 14 amino acids. The chain's CDR3 is CASSSGGIYYGYTF. The CDR3 region has the DNA TGTGCCAGCAGCTCGGGCGGGATTTACTATGGCTACACCTTC.

In this sample, this clone turned up a few times. This chain joins TRBV7-3 and TRBJ2-2, with D tentatively TRBD2 (7 bases). This CDR3 contains 17 residues. Between the trimmed V and J ends, which lost 2 bases and 5 bases, there was a span of 18 bases. Germline lookup yields CDR1 SGHTA and CDR2 FQGTGA. In DNA, the CDR3 is TGTGCCAGCAGCTTAGAATATGCGCGGGGGCGGACCGGGGAGCTGTTTTTT. Protein: CASSLEYARGRTGELFF.

The V call is TRBV11-1, the J call TRBJ1-1, with TRBD1 matching 7 bases. The CDR3 extends over 13 amino acids. Germline CDR1 and CDR2: SGHAT and FQDESV (reference sequence). V shed 6 bases, J shed 4 bases, and the junction held 5 bases outside the gene matches. The CDR3 here is CASRPRGSTEAFF. The DNA of the CDR3 is TGTGCCAGCAGGCCCAGGGGGTCCACTGAAGCTTTCTTT.

V gene TRBV6-1 combines with J gene TRBJ1-5; 7 bases match TRBD1. The CDR3 has 18 amino acids. Per the germline V gene, CDR1 is MNHNS and CDR2 is SASEGT. V lost 2 bases, J lost 2 bases, and 12 bases stayed unmatched. CDR3 nucleotide sequence: TGTGCCAGCAGTGAATCAATAGGGGGCAGGTTGGGCAATCAGCCCCAGCATTTT. Amino acids: CASSESIGGRLGNQPQHF.

The V gene is TRBV7-2, the J gene TRBJ2-7; 10 nucleotides agree with TRBD2. The junction had 12 bases not matched to a gene; V was cut back by 5 bases and J by 8 bases. CDR1 is SGHTA, CDR2 FQGNSA, per germline. The CDR3 consists of 15 residues. CDR3 sequence: CASSASGGAAMKQYF. The DNA for the CDR3 is TGTGCCAGCAGCGCGAGCGGGGGGGCCGCTATGAAGCAGTACTTC. Combining the CDR3 with reference TRBV7-2 and TRBJ2-7 gives the whole variable domain GAGVSQSPSNKVTEKGKDVELRCDPISGHTALYWYRQSLGQGLEFLIYFQGNSAPDKSGLPSDRFSAERTGGSVSTLTIQRTQQEDSAVYLCASSASGGAAMKQYFGPGTRLTVT.

The chain links TRBV7-2 to TRBJ2-7; 7 bases are shared with TRBD1. The length of the CDR3 is 14 residues. Trimming cost V 3 bases and J 2 bases; bases outside gene matches: 4. Germline V CDR1 and CDR2: SGHTA, FQGNSA. CDR3 loop: CASSLDRYTYEQYF. CDR3 coding DNA: TGTGCCAGCAGCTTGGACAGGTATACCTACGAGCAGTACTTC.